This TCR beta chain is from a study of cytomegalovirus exposure and HLA in healthy donors. Use of 60 Vbeta and 13 Jbeta primers characterized the PCR. Only in-frame clones appear in the TCRdb table, and some are missing; sequencing was by immunoSEQ multiplex PCR. The sample includes 100,000 to 150,000 clones, around 77% of them seen just once. Germline CDR1 reads SGDLS; CDR2 reads YYNGEE. V lost 3 bases and J lost 4; bases outside the gene matches: 8. The CDR3 sequence is 17 residues long. J is TRBJ2-5 and V is TRBV9, with TRBD2 identical over 14 bases. The specimen was PBMCs. The TCR comes from a male donor in good health and CMV-seropositive. CDR3 sequence reads: CASSATPGTSGGETQYF. CDR3 DNA: TGTGCCAGCAGCGCAACCCCCGGGACTAGCGGGGGAGAGACCCAGTACTTC.